This entry lists 26 T cell receptor beta chains sequenced from one sample in a study of blood T cell repertoires in COVID-19. Libraries were prepared by immunoSEQ multiplex PCR; TCRdb keeps only in-frame clonotypes and omits some of them. The sample has under 150,000 clones, 90% seen once. Sequencing was done on a sample of peripheral blood. These receptor sequences come from a human donor with active COVID-19. The donor label of this sample is uncertain.

The V gene is TRBV6-6, the J gene TRBJ1-2; D is perhaps TRBD1 (5 bases). V was trimmed by 0 bases and J by 8 bases, leaving 10 bases between them. This CDR3 contains 13 residues. CDR1 is MNHNY and CDR2 is SVGAGI in the germline V gene (reference sequence). The CDR3 loop is CASSYSGLDGYTF. DNA of the CDR3: TGTGCCAGCAGTTACTCGGGACTCGACGGCTACACCTTC.

The chain links TRBV10-3 to TRBJ1-3; no firm D call. The V gene lost 7 bases and the J gene lost 4 bases, with 14 bases spanning the gap. This CDR3 comprises 14 residues. Per the germline V gene, CDR1 is ENHRY and CDR2 is SYGVKD. The CDR3 DNA sequence: TGTGCCATCACACCTGGAGTAATCGGAAACACCATATATTTT. Translating gives CAITPGVIGNTIYF.

This chain links TRBV7-9 with TRBJ1-1; tentative D call: TRBD1 (6 bases). Trimming removed 3 bases from V and 1 base from J, with 12 bases in between. This CDR3 spans 15 amino acids. The germline gives CDR1 SEHNR, CDR2 FQNEAQ (reference sequence). The CDR3 DNA follows: TGTGCCAGCAGCTTGTTTGAGGACAGGAACACTGAAGCTTTCTTT. Its translation is CASSLFEDRNTEAFF.

In this sample, this clone turned up a few times. In nucleotides, the CDR3 is TGTGCCAGCAGTTACGACAGCCCTAGGCGTTCACCCCTCCACTTT. Residues: CASSYDSPRRSPLHF. V is TRBV6-2 or TRBV6-3 and J is TRBJ1-6, with D perhaps matching TRBD1 (5 bases). The CDR3 length is 15 residues. V dropped 2 bases and J dropped 9 bases, with 14 bases sitting between them. Per germline, CDR1 MNHEY and CDR2 SVGEGT.

The CDR3, as DNA: TGTGCCAGCTCACCAAAGGGGAATTCACCCCTCCACTTT. This gives the protein CASSPKGNSPLHF. The chain is built from TRBV18 and TRBJ1-6; TRBD1 might be the D (5 bases). Germline V gene sequence: CDR1 KGHSH, CDR2 LQKENI. The CDR3 is made up of 13 amino acids. V shed 2 bases and J shed 7 bases, with 6 bases lying between them.

The V and J genes are TRBV27 and TRBJ1-4; D is possibly TRBD1 (6 bases). The germline V and J ends were trimmed by 3 bases and 7 bases, with 15 bases remaining between them. This CDR3 is 15 amino acids long. The germline V gene encodes CDR1 MNHEY and CDR2 SMNVEV (reference sequence). The CDR3, as DNA: TGTGCCAGCAGTTTTTTTGGGACCAGGGGTGAAAAACTGTTTTTT. Its translation is CASSFFGTRGEKLFF. The variable domain in full, with the rest retrieved from reference TRBV27 and TRBJ1-4, is EAQVTQNPRYLITVTGKKLTVTCSQNMNHEYMSWYRQDPGLGLRQIYYSMNVEVTDKGDVPEGYKVSRKEKRNFPLILESPSPNQTSLYFCASSFFGTRGEKLFFGSGTQLSVL.

The CDR3 nucleotides are TGTGCCATCAGCTTTGGCCCCGGAGGGGATAATTCACCCCTCCACTTT. Its translation: CAISFGPGGDNSPLHF. The V call is TRBV10-3, the J call TRBJ1-6; D is perhaps TRBD1 (5 bases). Germline V gene sequence: CDR1 ENHRY, CDR2 SYGVKD. V was trimmed by 6 bases and J by 5 bases, leaving 17 bases between them. The CDR3 spans 16 residues.

The chain joins TRBV10-3 to TRBJ2-1, with 14 positions matching TRBD2. The CDR3 has 14 residues. The germline V gene encodes CDR1 ENHRY and CDR2 SYGVKD. The J segment lost 9 bases and the V segment lost 11 bases, leaving 9 bases of the junction unmatched. CDR3 nucleotide sequence: TGTGCCGCAAAGACTAGCGGGGGGGCGGGTGAGCAGTTCTTC. Translation gives CAAKTSGGAGEQFF.

The rearrangement links TRBV4-3 to TRBJ2-7, with D possibly matching TRBD2 (6 bases). CDR1 is LGHNA, CDR2 YSLEER, per germline. V was cut by 1 base and J by 1 base, with 8 bases left in between. This CDR3 has 14 amino acids. The CDR3 reads CASSQGLESYEQYF. The CDR3 DNA follows: TGCGCCAGCAGCCAAGGACTAGAATCCTACGAGCAGTACTTC.

The genes are TRBV10-2 and TRBJ1-1, with 7 bases lining up with TRBD1. The germline V gene encodes CDR1 WSHSY and CDR2 SAAADI. V lost 6 bases and J lost 1; bases outside the gene matches: 8. CDR3 length: 15 amino acids. The CDR3 spells CASRGATGSNTEAFF. CDR3 bases: TGCGCCAGCAGGGGGGCGACAGGGTCGAACACTGAAGCTTTCTTT.

The chain has TRBV18 and TRBJ2-2; D not certain. This CDR3 is 14 amino acids long. The germline V gene encodes CDR1 KGHSH and CDR2 LQKENI. V gave up 3 bases and J gave up 1 base, with 6 bases separating them. CDR3 loop: CASSPPRNTGELFF. In nucleotides, the CDR3 is TGTGCCAGCTCACCTCCCCGGAACACCGGGGAGCTGTTTTTT.

This clone was seen once. This chain connects TRBV15 to TRBJ2-5; 11 bases match TRBD2. V lost 6 bases, J lost 3 bases, and 3 bases stayed unmatched. The CDR3 has 14 amino acids. The germline CDR1 and CDR2 sequences are LNHNV and YYDKDF (reference sequence). The CDR3 coding sequence is TGTGCCACCAGTCCGGGACTAGCGGAAGAGACCCAGTACTTC. It translates to CATSPGLAEETQYF.

The rearrangement uses TRBV2 and TRBJ2-1; TRBD2 aligns across 7 bases. The CDR3 sequence is 12 residues long. Germline values: CDR1 SNHLY, CDR2 FYNNEI. The V segment lost 6 bases and the J segment 9 bases; nucleotides outside the gene matches: 5. This chain's CDR3 is CASRVTGGEQFF. CDR3 DNA: TGTGCCAGCAGGGTGACGGGGGGTGAGCAGTTCTTC.

The CDR3: CASSLFPPGQGAFKYEQYF. In DNA, the CDR3 is TGTGCCAGCAGCCTCTTCCCTCCGGGACAGGGGGCTTTCAAATACGAGCAGTACTTC. This chain links TRBV11-2 with TRBJ2-7; 12 bases line up with TRBD1. Germline loops: CDR1 SGHAT, CDR2 FQNNGV. The CDR3 has 19 amino acids. J lost 4 bases, V lost 5 bases, and 18 bases had no gene match.

The rearrangement links TRBV7-2 to TRBJ2-2; D is uncertain. Germline CDR1 SGHTA, CDR2 FQGNSA. The V and J ends lost 5 bases and 5 bases respectively, with 15 bases between them. The CDR3 covers 15 residues. This CDR3 reads CASSMIRPETGELFF. The CDR3 DNA sequence: TGTGCCAGCAGCATGATACGACCGGAGACCGGGGAGCTGTTTTTT. Supplemented by reference TRBV7-2 and TRBJ2-2, the full variable domain reads GAGVSQSPSNKVTEKGKDVELRCDPISGHTALYWYRQSLGQGLEFLIYFQGNSAPDKSGLPSDRFSAERTGGSVSTLTIQRTQQEDSAVYLCASSMIRPETGELFFGEGSRLTVL.

The chain couples TRBV4-3 to TRBJ1-2; D is uncertain. V dropped 1 base and J dropped 8 bases, with 14 bases sitting between them. The CDR3 totals 14 residues. In germline, CDR1 is LGHNA, CDR2 YSLEER. The DNA for the CDR3 is TGCGCCAGCAGCCAAGGGTCGACTCTGCGGGGCTACACCTTC. It specifies CASSQGSTLRGYTF.

This chain uses TRBV5-1 with TRBJ1-4; 8 bases align to TRBD1. With V trimmed by 3 bases and J by 4 bases, 2 bases remained unmatched. CDR3 length: 14 amino acids. CDR1 and CDR2 (germline): SGHRS, YFSETQ. The CDR3 sequence: CASSWTGNNEKLFF. CDR3 DNA: TGCGCCAGCAGCTGGACAGGGAATAATGAAAAACTGTTTTTT.

A single count supports this clone. CDR3 protein: CASSPGTSGADQYF. CDR3 in DNA: TGTGCCAGCAGCCCGGGGACTAGCGGGGCGGACCAGTACTTC. The chain carries TRBV9 and TRBJ2-7, with TRBD2 identical over 13 bases. From germline, CDR1 is SGDLS and CDR2 YYNGEE. The CDR3 has 14 residues. Losses at the gene ends were 4 bases for V and 10 bases for J; bases not matched to a gene: 8. Supplemented by reference TRBV9 and TRBJ2-7, the full variable domain reads DSGVTQTPKHLITATGQRVTLRCSPRSGDLSVYWYQQSLDQGLQFLIQYYNGEERAKGNILERFSAQQFPDLHSELNLSSLELGDSALYFCASSPGTSGADQYFGPGTRLTVT.

The genes are TRBV15 and TRBJ1-4, with D possibly being TRBD1 (5 bases). With 1 base removed from V and 5 bases from J, the gap between germline ends came to 11 bases. This CDR3 is built from 15 residues. CDR1 and CDR2 from the germline V gene are LNHNV and YYDKDF (reference sequence). The CDR3 region is CATSRGGSNNEKLFF. The CDR3 DNA sequence: TGTGCCACCAGCAGAGGGGGCAGCAACAATGAAAAACTGTTTTTT.

The V and J genes are TRBV10-3 and TRBJ2-5, with 13 bases fitting TRBD2. Germline CDR1 is ENHRY and CDR2 is SYGVKD. The ends lost 3 bases at V and 5 bases at J; junction bases unmatched: 3. The length of the CDR3 is 15 residues. The CDR3 nucleotides read TGTGCCATCAGTGACGGACTAGCGGGGGATGAGACCCAGTACTTC. Translation: CAISDGLAGDETQYF.

The V gene is TRBV7-8, the J gene TRBJ1-3, with D perhaps TRBD1 (5 bases). V dropped 1 base and J dropped 1 base, with 23 bases sitting between them. CDR1 is SGHVS and CDR2 is FQNEAQ in the germline V gene. There are 20 residues in the CDR3. The CDR3: CASSLDYGGDRSESGNTIYF. The CDR3 DNA reads TGTGCCAGCAGCTTAGATTATGGGGGGGATCGTTCGGAATCTGGAAACACCATATATTTT.

The chain links TRBV12-3 or TRBV12-4 to TRBJ2-2; D is unresolved. Trimming took off 6 bases at V and 5 bases at J, with 10 bases between the two ends. The CDR3 sequence is 13 residues long. The CDR3 DNA sequence: TGTGCCAGCAGCTCCACGCGGACCGGGGAGCTGTTTTTT. Its protein product is CASSSTRTGELFF.

V and J are TRBV3-1 (or the pseudogene TRBV3-2) and TRBJ2-1; D perhaps matches TRBD2 (6 bases). Germline V gene data show CDR1 as LGHDT and CDR2 as YNNKEL (reference sequence). V lost 5 bases and J lost 5, with 16 bases in between. This CDR3 region has 15 residues. The CDR3 sequence: CASSIRLGLNNEQFF. The CDR3 DNA sequence: TGTGCCAGCAGCATCCGACTAGGGCTAAACAATGAGCAGTTCTTC.

The chain carries TRBV30 and TRBJ1-2; D remains unclear. Trimming stripped 0 bases from V and 2 bases from J, with 10 bases between. This CDR3 contains 14 residues. The germline V gene encodes CDR1 GTSNPN and CDR2 SVGIG (reference sequence). CDR3 loop: CAWSVRGGNYGYTF. As DNA, the CDR3 is TGTGCCTGGAGTGTACGCGGTGGAAACTATGGCTACACCTTC. The entire variable domain, with the rest obtained from reference TRBV30 and TRBJ1-2, is as follows: SQTIHQWPATLVQPVGSPLSLECTVEGTSNPNLYWYRQAAGRGLQLLFYSVGIGQISSEVPQNLSASRPQDRQFILSSKKLLLSDSGFYLCAWSVRGGNYGYTFGSGTRLTVV.

The chain combines TRBV5-1 with TRBJ2-5, with TRBD2 identical over 12 bases. J lost 5 bases, V lost 4 bases, and 9 bases had no gene match. Germline V gives CDR1 SGHRS, CDR2 YFSETQ. CDR3 size: 16 residues. This CDR3 reads CASSVTSGGGRETQYF. The CDR3 DNA sequence: TGCGCCAGCAGCGTGACTAGCGGGGGAGGAAGGGAGACCCAGTACTTC. The full variable domain, completed using reference TRBV5-1 and TRBJ2-5, is KAGVTQTPRYLIKTRGQQVTLSCSPISGHRSVSWYQQTPGQGLQFLFEYFSETQRNKGNFPGRFSGRQFSNSRSEMNVSTLELGDSALYLCASSVTSGGGRETQYFGPGTRLLVL.

The V gene is TRBV19, the J gene TRBJ1-1; D not resolved. The germline gives CDR1 LNHDA, CDR2 SQIVND (reference sequence). Trimming took 3 bases from V and 4 from J, leaving 6 bases between them. The CDR3 spans 12 residues. CDR3 in amino acids: CASSIGLTEAFF. DNA for the CDR3: TGTGCCAGTAGTATTGGCCTCACTGAAGCTTTCTTT.